Listed below are T cell receptor beta chains from one sample, sequenced in a study of blood T cell repertoires in COVID-19. TCRdb's copy holds only in-frame clones and misses some; the assay was immunoSEQ multiplex PCR. The table has roughly 200,000 clones, 75% to 90% seen once. Sequenced material: PBMCs or T cells enriched from blood (not recorded which). These receptors came from a woman aged 40 to 50 with acute COVID-19. CDR3s include the opening cysteine and the closing phenylalanine or tryptophan. A D gene is named only where the DNA matches it firmly. Clone size is given for some rows only: seen once, a few or many times, or a class if the clone is expanded.

TRBV5-1	TRBJ2-3	.	.	CASSSTRRLGTDTQYF	TGCGCCAGCAGCTCTACACGCCGACTAGGTACAGATACGCAGTATTTT
TRBV19	TRBJ1-1	.	TRBD1	CASSGTGGLRAEAFF	TGTGCCAGTAGTGGGACAGGGGGCTTAAGAGCTGAAGCTTTCTTT
TRBV14	TRBJ2-7	.	.	CASSQDYGLGGYEQYF	TGTGCCAGCAGCCAAGATTACGGGCTCGGGGGCTACGAGCAGTACTTC
TRBV3-1/TRBV3-2	TRBJ2-5	.	.	CASSQEGDIPQETQYF	TGTGCCAGCAGCCAAGAAGGGGACATCCCCCAAGAGACCCAGTACTTC
TRBV7-2	TRBJ1-5	.	TRBD1	CASSLEPTGGWNQPQHF	TGTGCCAGCAGCTTGGAGCCGACAGGGGGGTGGAATCAGCCCCAGCATTTT
TRBV5-4	TRBJ2-5	.	.	CASSSGQVQETQYF	TGTGCCAGCAGCTCTGGACAAGTCCAAGAGACCCAGTACTTC
TRBV7-9	TRBJ2-3	.	TRBD2	CASSAILAEISTDTQYF	TGTGCCAGCAGCGCGATTCTAGCGGAGATTAGCACAGATACGCAGTATTTT
TRBV7-8	TRBJ2-7	.	TRBD2	CASSPSAGGPFNEQYF	TGTGCCAGCAGCCCCTCGGCGGGAGGGCCGTTTAACGAGCAGTACTTC
TRBV2	TRBJ2-7	once	.	CASRIGGVNEQYF	TGTGCCAGCAGGATAGGAGGGGTCAACGAGCAGTACTTC
TRBV5-4	TRBJ2-3	.	TRBD2	CASSLGLAGRVDTQYF	TGTGCCAGCAGCCTTGGACTAGCGGGGAGGGTAGATACGCAGTATTTT
TRBV5-4	TRBJ2-7	.	TRBD1	CASSSLEQTGKYEQYF	TGTGCCAGCAGCTCTTTAGAACAGACAGGGAAGTACGAGCAGTACTTC
TRBV27	TRBJ2-1	.	TRBD1	CASSFRDRVINEQFF	TGTGCCAGCAGTTTCCGGGACAGGGTAATCAATGAGCAGTTCTTC
TRBV5-1	TRBJ2-5	.	TRBD1	CASSRQGYQETQYF	TGCGCCAGCAGCCGACAGGGGTATCAAGAGACCCAGTACTTC
TRBV29-1	TRBJ2-7	.	.	CSVSDTSYEQYF	TGCAGCGTTTCAGACACCTCCTACGAGCAGTACTTC
TRBV6-2/TRBV6-3	TRBJ2-5	.	TRBD1	CASSQQTGDVETQYF	TGTGCCAGCAGTCAGCAGACAGGGGACGTGGAGACCCAGTACTTC
TRBV28	TRBJ1-1	.	.	CASSRWTEGTEAFF	TGTGCCAGCAGTCGTTGGACAGAGGGCACTGAAGCTTTCTTT
TRBV6-5	TRBJ2-5	.	TRBD1	CASRALTGPQETQYF	TGTGCCAGCAGGGCGCTGACAGGGCCCCAAGAGACCCAGTACTTC
TRBV5-1	TRBJ2-7	.	TRBD1	CASSLAGQGSYEQYF	TGCGCCAGCAGCTTGGCCGGACAGGGATCATACGAGCAGTACTTC
TRBV2	TRBJ2-5	.	TRBD1	CASRRGQGARQETQYF	TGTGCCAGCAGGAGGGGACAGGGGGCTCGGCAAGAGACCCAGTACTTC
TRBV13	TRBJ1-1	.	TRBD1	CASSLPTGHKNTEAFF	TGTGCCAGCAGCTTACCGACAGGGCACAAGAACACTGAAGCTTTCTTT
TRBV18	TRBJ1-1	.	TRBD1	CASSPNPPGGNAEAFF	TGTGCCAGCTCACCAAATCCCCCAGGGGGTAATGCTGAAGCTTTCTTT
TRBV18	TRBJ1-4	.	.	CASSPLQGKEEKLFF	TGTGCCAGCTCACCACTACAGGGAAAAGAGGAAAAACTGTTTTTT
TRBV11-2	TRBJ2-5	.	.	CASSSPVRAQYF	TGTGCCAGCAGCTCCCCCGTCCGGGCCCAGTACTTC
TRBV7-2	TRBJ2-2	.	TRBD1	CASSSTTGNGELFF	TGTGCCAGCAGCTCAACGACAGGGAACGGGGAGCTGTTTTTT
TRBV28	TRBJ1-5	.	.	CASSPGTLLRNQPQHF	TGTGCCAGCAGTCCCGGGACACTACTGAGGAATCAGCCCCAGCATTTT
TRBV29-1	TRBJ1-1	.	.	CSVDKGGAEAFF	TGCAGCGTTGACAAGGGAGGGGCTGAAGCTTTCTTT
TRBV27	TRBJ2-7	.	TRBD2	CASSLFGGGYEQYF	TGTGCCAGCAGTTTATTCGGGGGGGGGTACGAGCAGTACTTC
TRBV29-1	TRBJ1-1	.	.	CSVDQGPGTEAFF	TGCAGCGTTGACCAGGGTCCGGGCACTGAAGCTTTCTTT
TRBV6-5	TRBJ1-2	.	.	CASSLDGNYGYTF	TGTGCCAGCTCCCTTGACGGGAACTATGGCTACACCTTC
TRBV6-1	TRBJ1-6	.	.	CASSDVSPLHF	TGTGCCAGCAGTGACGTATCACCCCTCCACTTT
TRBV6-5	TRBJ1-4	few	TRBD1	CASRQGLEKLFF	TGTGCCAGCAGACAGGGGCTTGAAAAACTGTTTTTT
TRBV5-1	TRBJ2-2	.	TRBD1	CASSKYRDRGTGELFF	TGCGCCAGCAGCAAATACCGGGACAGGGGAACCGGGGAGCTGTTTTTT
TRBV5-1	TRBJ2-7	.	TRBD2	CASSLTAGGSYEQYF	TGCGCCAGCAGCTTGACAGCCGGGGGGAGCTACGAGCAGTACTTC
TRBV27	TRBJ1-6	.	TRBD1	CASSSSRDRRTPLHF	TGTGCCAGCAGTTCATCCCGGGACAGAAGGACACCCCTCCACTTT
TRBV6-5	TRBJ2-3	.	.	CASSYPQGPSTDTQYF	TGTGCCAGCAGTTACCCACAGGGCCCTAGCACAGATACGCAGTATTTT
TRBV18	TRBJ1-4	.	.	CASSPGALSGGEKLFF	TGTGCCAGCTCCCCTGGGGCGTTATCGGGCGGAGAAAAACTGTTTTTT
TRBV9	TRBJ1-2	.	TRBD1	CASSVAGQGDYGYTF	TGTGCCAGCAGCGTAGCTGGACAGGGGGACTATGGCTACACCTTC
TRBV24-1	TRBJ2-3	.	TRBD2	CATSERTSGSNTQYF	TGTGCCACCAGTGAGCGGACTAGCGGGAGTAATACGCAGTATTTT
TRBV29-1	TRBJ1-1	.	.	CSVESPVGRGTAFF	TGCAGCGTTGAAAGCCCAGTGGGCAGGGGAACGGCTTTCTTT
TRBV4-1	TRBJ2-5	.	TRBD2	CASSQDRTSGGAFQETQYF	TGCGCCAGCAGCCAAGATCGGACTAGCGGGGGGGCCTTTCAAGAGACCCAGTACTTC
TRBV27	TRBJ1-5	.	.	CASSPLGGGSLNQPQHF	TGTGCCAGCAGTCCCCTAGGTGGGGGGAGCCTCAATCAGCCCCAGCATTTT
TRBV7-2	TRBJ2-2	once	TRBD2	CASSFGLAGQTGELFF	TGTGCCAGCAGCTTCGGACTAGCGGGACAAACCGGGGAGCTGTTTTTT
TRBV3-1/TRBV3-2	TRBJ2-2	.	TRBD1	CASSQDDRTGDPTGELFF	TGTGCCAGCAGCCAAGATGACCGGACAGGGGACCCCACCGGGGAGCTGTTTTTT
TRBV20-1	TRBJ2-3	.	TRBD2	CSASESGGTKDTQYF	TGCAGTGCTAGTGAGAGCGGGGGGACCAAGGATACGCAGTATTTT
TRBV9	TRBJ2-1	.	.	CASSTRSQAGAHEQFF	TGTGCCAGCAGCACAAGATCCCAGGCGGGGGCCCATGAGCAGTTCTTC
TRBV5-5	TRBJ2-7	.	TRBD1	CASSLGQGSDEQYF	TGTGCCAGCAGCTTGGGACAGGGGAGCGACGAGCAGTACTTC
TRBV3-1/TRBV3-2	TRBJ1-1	.	.	CASTSGTEAFF	TGTGCCAGCACCAGTGGTACTGAAGCTTTCTTT
TRBV7-9	TRBJ2-1	.	TRBD1	CASNRDRANEQFF	TGTGCCAGTAACCGGGACAGGGCCAATGAGCAGTTCTTC
TRBV5-4	TRBJ1-3	.	TRBD1	CASNSDREGGNTIYF	TGTGCCAGCAATTCCGACAGGGAAGGTGGAAACACCATATATTTT
TRBV10-2	TRBJ1-3	.	.	CASRQGYSGNTIYF	TGCGCCAGCAGGCAGGGCTACTCTGGAAACACCATATATTTT
TRBV14	TRBJ1-2	.	.	CASSRLGSLNYGYTF	TGTGCCAGCAGTCGACTGGGTTCCCTGAACTATGGCTACACCTTC
TRBV30	TRBJ2-3	.	.	CAWSPTGGKQYF	TGTGCCTGGAGCCCGACAGGCGGAAAGCAGTATTTT
TRBV19	TRBJ1-5	.	.	CASSTLRDQPQHF	TGTGCCAGTAGTACCCTGAGGGATCAGCCCCAGCATTTT